This T cell receptor (beta chain) was retrieved from a study of shared clonotypes between healthy human individuals. General study points: Generally, naive subsets (rather than memory subsets) showed larger estimated richness. The study drew on few donors, limiting represented genetic and exposure-history diversity. Sharing across several donors was seen in 4.5% to 6.5% of naive CD4 clonotypes.

This CDR3 region has 15 residues. V lost 3 bases to trimming and J lost 5 bases; unmatched junction nucleotides: 10. Germline V lookup: CDR1 SGDLS, CDR2 YYNGEE. CD45RA-negative memory and CD45RA+ naive subsets were split from the CD4+ cells. Profiling relied on immunoSEQ multiplex PCR, and the TCRdb table lists in-frame clones only, not all of them. In the table there are some 2,500,000 clones, around 90% of which are singletons. As concerns this clone: Antigen specificity is unknown.

This TCR derives from a man aged 18 to 29 in good health. Some clones in this sample may be carry-over from other donors' samples. The chain is built from TRBV9 and TRBJ2-5; 7 bases are shared with TRBD2. Sequencing input: naive CD4+ T cells from PBMCs. Described subset: CD45RA+ positively selected. CDR3 sequence reads: CASSGLGEGRETQYF. The CDR3, as DNA: TGTGCCAGCAGCGGGTTGGGGGAGGGCCGCGAGACCCAGTACTTC.